The entry that follows covers one T cell receptor (beta chain) sequence. Its antigen is not known. Relying on iRepertoire HTBI primers and Arm-PCR of CDR3 regions, the team built TCR beta libraries. One entry per CDR3 protein results from TCRdb running MiXCR on the multiplex PCR reads. The sample records hundreds of thousands of distinct CDR3 sequences, 15% to 17% being singletons. This entry comes from a study of regulatory T cells in long-lasting Graves disease. In the study overall: Graves' patients, newly diagnosed, had taken antithyroid drugs under 3 months.

Sample time point: newly diagnosed GD, antithyroid drugs for less than 3 months. RNA from PBMCs was the source of the TCR library. General study results and limits: The number of shared public clonotypes was higher in persistent patients (fewer than 3,000) than new patients (966).

The sample was peripheral blood mononuclear cells (PBMCs), taken at new diagnosis, from a patient treated with antithyroid drugs. This sequence originates from a female donor with Graves disease.

The CDR3 here is CASSYQDLPFGELFF. The CDR3 bases are TGTGCCAGCAGCTATCAGGACTTGCCTTTCGGGGAGCTGTTTTTT. The V call is TRBV5-5, the J call TRBJ2-2; D may be TRBD2 (5 bases). V dropped 3 bases and J dropped 7 bases, with 16 bases sitting between them. Per germline, CDR1 SGHKS and CDR2 YYEKEE (reference sequence). CDR3 size: 15 residues.